This entry describes one T cell receptor beta chain. Its matching antigen is unknown. Produced via immunoSEQ multiplex PCR; TCRdb's table is partial and in-frame only. The repertoire has 15,000 to 17,000 clones, just over 90% of them found once; the top ten carry 10% to 15%. These data belong to a study of Tregs in tolerant kidney transplant recipients. The V end lost 5 bases, the J end lost 3 bases, and 17 bases lay between the germline ends. This CDR3 spans 16 amino acids. Germline assignment: CDR1 MRHNA and CDR2 SNTAGT. Unstimulated regulatory T cells (CD4+CD25+CD127-), CD4+CD25- non-regulatory cells, CD4 and CD8 cells were FACS-sorted from thawed PBMCs. Study observations and caveats: Few patients were studied, so findings need validation in larger groups. Biological reproducibility was not directly addressed in this study.

What was sequenced was CD8+ T cells from blood. The gene calls are TRBV6-4 and TRBJ2-1; a possible D gene is TRBD2 (6 bases). The receptor's source is a human donor in good health. CDR3 sequence reads: CASSTKLLANYNEQFF. In nucleotides, the CDR3 is TGTGCCAGCAGTACTAAGCTGCTAGCGAACTACAATGAGCAGTTCTTC.